These 2 T cell receptor beta chains were all obtained from the same sample, sequenced in a study of T-cell memory formation after mild COVID-19 (dated by TCRdb to 2020 to 2022). To prepare the library, 5' RACE was applied. The sequencer listed for this sample is Illumina NovaSeq 6000. TCRdb reanalyzed the raw reads on its own, using fastp at Q25 for trimming and MiXCR for clone calling, and kept in-frame beta chains. Every CDR3 protein is listed once, alongside the most common genes and DNA of its rows. Within this sample are approximately 440,000 distinct CDR3 sequences, with around 20% of them counted one time only. Of the sample, 7.5% to 9.5% falls within the top ten clones. The sequenced material came from PBMCs or a T cell subset sorted from them (not recorded which). Source of these receptors: an adult woman who had mild COVID-19 (a few samples of this study predate the infection). The sample titles of this study are shuffled in the database, so cell type and time point are left out; the donor was told from shared clones.

The chain couples TRBV5-6 to TRBJ1-1; D gene ambiguous. Germline V gene lookup returns CDR1 SGHDT and CDR2 YYEEEE. The CDR3 consists of 16 residues. The V and J ends lost 2 bases and 2 bases respectively, with 16 bases between them. CDR3 in amino acids: CASSFSGRLGNTEAFF. CDR3 nucleotide sequence: TGTGCCAGCAGCTTCTCGGGCCGGTTGGGAAACACTGAAGCTTTCTTT.

The chain links TRBV19 to TRBJ2-7, with 8 bases identical to TRBD2. This CDR3 comprises 14 residues. Germline V gene sequence: CDR1 LNHDA, CDR2 SQIVND (reference sequence). V was clipped by 8 bases and J by 4 bases; unmatched bases: 10. Here the CDR3 reads CASARSGMGYEQYF. Written as DNA, the CDR3 is TGTGCCAGTGCCCGTAGCGGGATGGGTTACGAGCAGTACTTC.